This entry lists 10 T cell receptor beta chains sequenced from one sample in a study of T cell repertoires in cytomegalovirus infection. TCRdb recomputed calls from the reads with MiXCR, one row per CDR3 protein. The table has 830,000 or so distinct CDR3 sequences, approximately 30% seen once. No cognate antigen is known for these TCRs. The input for sequencing was cultured CD8+ T cells from PBMCs, taken from culture after CMV antigen stimulation. These receptors all stem from a human donor in good health (CMV status not recorded). Some clones in this sample may be carry-over from other donors' samples.

The table lists this clonotype with a few counts. The genes are TRBV20-1 and TRBJ2-3; 13 bases align to TRBD2. This CDR3 is built from 15 residues. Germline V CDR1 and CDR2: DFQATT, SNEGSKA (reference sequence). The V and J ends lost 6 bases and 6 bases, in that order; junction bases with no gene match: 9. CDR3 sequence: CSAGLAGSRLDTQYF. In DNA form, the CDR3 reads TGCAGTGCGGGACTAGCGGGGTCCCGCTTGGATACGCAGTATTTT.

This clonotype was found a few times. The CDR3 reads CASSYGSPGGGELFF. The CDR3 DNA is TGTGCCAGCAGTTACGGTAGTCCGGGGGGCGGGGAGCTGTTTTTT. V usage is TRBV27 and J usage is TRBJ2-2, with TRBD2 identical over 7 bases. The CDR3 has 15 residues. With V trimmed by 4 bases and J by 7 bases, 9 bases remained unmatched. Germline CDR1 and CDR2: MNHEY and SMNVEV (reference sequence).

The J gene is TRBJ2-2, the V gene TRBV6-1; tentative D call: TRBD1 (6 bases). The germline V gene encodes CDR1 MNHNS and CDR2 SASEGT. The CDR3 consists of 14 residues. Trimming shortened V by 2 bases and J by 13 bases, and 17 bases separated the two germline ends. CDR3 residues: CASSETRDIRVLFF. In DNA form, the CDR3 reads TGTGCCAGCAGTGAAACCCGGGACATCCGTGTGCTGTTTTTT.

This clonotype was counted a few times. V is TRBV28 and J is TRBJ2-2; 16 nucleotides agree with TRBD2. The CDR3 extends over 19 amino acids. The V gene's germline CDR1 is MDHEN and CDR2 SYDVKM. V was pared by 5 bases and J by 3 bases, with 9 bases of the junction left unmatched. The CDR3: CASSQGLAGGQPYTGELFF. CDR3 sequence (DNA): TGTGCCAGCAGTCAGGGACTAGCGGGGGGGCAACCGTACACCGGGGAGCTGTTTTTT. The full variable domain, rest sourced from reference TRBV28 and TRBJ2-2, is DVKVTQSSRYLVKRTGEKVFLECVQDMDHENMFWYRQDPGLGLRLIYFSYDVKMKEKGDIPEGYSVSREKKERFSLILESASTNQTSMYLCASSQGLAGGQPYTGELFFGEGSRLTVL.

This clonotype has more than one count but fewer than ten. The chain couples TRBV7-6 to TRBJ2-2; the D gene is possibly TRBD2 (5 bases). The V end was cut by 1 base, the J end by 0 bases, with 12 bases between. Germline loops: CDR1 SGHVS, CDR2 FNYEAQ. CDR3 length: 17 residues. The CDR3 reads CASSLGQREANTGELFF. CDR3 DNA: TGTGCCAGCAGCTTAGGCCAACGGGAAGCGAACACCGGGGAGCTGTTTTTT.

With respect to this clonotype: One end of the junction fails to match germline, which may point to a read error. The chain is built from TRBV12-3 or TRBV12-4 and TRBJ1-1; D is possibly TRBD1 (5 bases). The CDR3 is made up of 13 amino acids. DNA of the CDR3: TGTGCCAGCAGTTTAAACAGGAACACTGAAGCTCTCTTT. This codes for CASSLNRNTEALF.

This clonotype has just one count. With only one base between it and a far larger clone, this is likely a read error. CDR3: CASSLGNSYNSPLHF. The CDR3 region has the DNA TGTGCCAGCAGCTTAGGGAACTCCTATAATTCACCCCTCCACTTT. The rearrangement links TRBV7-4 to TRBJ1-6, with D unclear. From germline, CDR1 is SGHVT and CDR2 SQSDAQ. Trimming took off 1 base at V and 0 bases at J, with 4 bases between the two ends. This CDR3 has 15 amino acids.

This clonotype was picked up a small number of times. V gene TRBV12-3 or TRBV12-4 combines with J gene TRBJ1-5; tentative D call: TRBD1 (6 bases). The V and J ends lost 7 bases and 4 bases respectively, with 8 bases between them. This CDR3 comprises 12 residues. This CDR3 reads CASTQGNQPQHF. CDR3 DNA sequence: TGTGCCAGCACCCAGGGGAATCAGCCCCAGCATTTT.

Details on this clonotype: The conserved closing phenylalanine or tryptophan is absent in this CDR3, likely reflecting a read error. The CDR3 DNA sequence: TGTGCCACCAGCAGAGATAGCACAGATACGCAGTATTAT. Translation gives CATSRDSTDTQYY. The V call is TRBV15, the J call TRBJ2-3; D gene ambiguous. Germline V gene lookup returns CDR1 LNHNV and CDR2 YYDKDF (reference sequence). The CDR3 is 13 amino acids. V was trimmed by 0 bases and J by 0 bases, leaving 1 base between them.

This clonotype turned up a few times. J is TRBJ1-1 and V is TRBV7-8; 9 bases are shared with TRBD1. The ends lost 4 bases at V and 10 bases at J; junction bases unmatched: 13. Germline V CDR1 and CDR2: SGHVS, FQNEAQ. The CDR3 is made up of 15 amino acids. The CDR3 spells CASSSPGQGVSGAFF. The DNA for the CDR3 is TGTGCCAGCAGCTCACCGGGACAGGGCGTCTCCGGAGCTTTCTTT.